This T cell receptor beta chain derives from a study of tumor-infiltrating lymphocytes in primary liver carcinoma. Using a constant-region primer together with ProtoScript II reverse transcriptase, TCR beta cDNA was made from around 0.55 ug of total RNA. Each TCR beta library was derived from three nested multiplex PCR rounds that employed slightly modified ARM-PCR. Amplification in the first two PCR rounds was performed using TRBV1-TRBV30 forward primers and a C-beta reverse primer for about 10 cycles each. TCRdb analysed the multiplex PCR reads with MiXCR anew, one entry per CDR3 protein. The table has more than 85,000 distinct CDR3 sequences, approximately 80% seen once. The study's findings and limits: Tumor-adjacent and tumor-blood pairs overlapped less than tumor region pairs did. Tumors significantly exceeded blood in top-250-clone fraction (p = 0.039).

RNA and DNA were co-extracted from approximately 20-30 mg of unsorted bulk tissue. Patients had chronic HBV infection and were treatment-naive. Germline CDR1 and CDR2: SNHLY and FYNNEI. The CDR3 consists of 13 residues. As for this clonotype: Its target is not known. Its ends do not fully match the called genes, so a read error is possible.

This rearrangement joins TRBV2 to TRBJ2-1; D is possibly TRBD1 (6 bases). The receptor was isolated from a man in his forties or fifties with primary liver carcinoma and hepatitis B virus infection. Sequencing was carried out using liver tumor tissue from sampling region 3. Subset of the sample: tumor region T3, left-lateral pole. The CDR3 DNA is TGTGCCAGCCCCCCTTTCGGGGACAATGAGAAGTTCTTC. Encoded protein: CASPPFGDNEKFF.